This passage covers 21 T cell receptor beta chains from one sample sequenced in a study of OX40 agonist ivuxolimab in advanced cancers. TCRdb's table, derived via immunoSEQ multiplex PCR, lists solely in-frame clones and lacks some. The sample shows 42,000 or so clones, about 86% of them seen only once. Source: CD4+ or CD8+ T cells sorted from blood, taken in a trial of the OX40 agonist ivuxolimab. The receptors shown here come from an adult with an advanced solid tumor such as melanoma, head and neck, liver or kidney cancer.

This rearrangement joins TRBV2 to TRBJ2-3; TRBD2 aligns across 7 bases. The junction had 13 bases not matched to a gene; V was cut back by 7 bases and J by 0 bases. Per germline, CDR1 SNHLY and CDR2 FYNNEI. The CDR3 has 17 amino acids. DNA for the CDR3: TGTGCCAGCACGACTAGCCCCCGCTTCCAAAGCACAGATACGCAGTATTTT. This encodes CASTTSPRFQSTDTQYF.

V usage is TRBV29-1 and J usage is TRBJ2-7, with a weak D call TRBD2 (7 bases). Looked up from germline, CDR1 is SQVTM and CDR2 is ANQGSEA. The CDR3 length is 13 residues. The V end lost 5 bases, the J end lost 0 bases, and 11 bases lay between the germline ends. The CDR3 region has the DNA TGCAGCGTTCAGCGGGACACCTCCTACGAGCAGTACTTC. It yields the protein CSVQRDTSYEQYF.

This clone was seen more than once but under ten times. CDR3 in DNA: TGTGCCAGCAGCTCAGGGGACTATGGCTACACCTTC. Its translation: CASSSGDYGYTF. The V and J genes are TRBV7-9 and TRBJ1-2; weak D call: TRBD1 (6 bases). The CDR3 contains 12 residues. Germline V CDR1 and CDR2: SEHNR, FQNEAQ (reference sequence). Trimming pared 4 bases from V and 3 bases from J, leaving 6 bases between.

V gene TRBV5-6 combines with J gene TRBJ2-7, with D tentatively TRBD2 (7 bases). Germline loops: CDR1 SGHDT, CDR2 YYEEEE. With 1 base removed from V and 2 bases from J, the gap between germline ends came to 10 bases. This CDR3 spans 14 amino acids. The CDR3 nucleotides are TGTGCCAGCAGCTTGACGGGGGGCGCCTACGAGCAGTACTTC. As protein: CASSLTGGAYEQYF.

Here the CDR3 reads CASSVTSAPSHGTDTQYF. The CDR3 DNA sequence: TGTGCCAGTAGTGTTACCTCGGCTCCCTCCCATGGGACAGATACGCAGTATTTT. This sequence joins TRBV19 and TRBJ2-3; D remains ambiguous. Germline V lookup: CDR1 LNHDA, CDR2 SQIVND (reference sequence). V was trimmed by 5 bases and J by 3 bases, leaving 24 bases between them. The CDR3 runs to 18 residues.

The CDR3 reads CASSRDLAQPQHF. CDR3 nucleotides: TGTGCCAGTAGTAGGGACTTGGCTCAGCCCCAGCATTTT. V and J are TRBV19 and TRBJ1-5; possibly TRBD1 for D (5 bases). V was pared by 4 bases and J by 6 bases, with 10 bases between. The CDR3 consists of 13 residues. CDR1 is LNHDA, CDR2 SQIVND, per germline (reference sequence).

The V call is TRBV28, the J call TRBJ1-2; no clear D. CDR1 and CDR2 (germline): MDHEN, SYDVKM. This CDR3 contains 15 residues. Trimming took off 5 bases at V and 1 base at J, with 14 bases between the two ends. The CDR3 nucleotides are TGTGCCAGCAGTATGACACCGATCTATAACTATGGCTACACCTTC. Protein: CASSMTPIYNYGYTF.

This chain uses TRBV2 with TRBJ1-5; 11 bases match TRBD1. CDR1 is SNHLY and CDR2 is FYNNEI in the germline V gene. The V gene end was trimmed by 4 bases and the J gene end by 5 bases; junction bases not matched to a gene: 4. There are 15 residues in the CDR3. The CDR3 here is CASSAGTGGHQPQHF. For the CDR3, the DNA is TGTGCCAGCAGTGCCGGGACAGGGGGGCATCAGCCCCAGCATTTT. Full variable domain (missing parts from reference TRBV2 and TRBJ1-5): EPEVTQTPSHQVTQMGQEVILRCVPISNHLYFYWYRQILGQKVEFLVSFYNNEISEKSEIFDDQFSVERPDGSNFTLKIRSTKLEDSAMYFCASSAGTGGHQPQHFGDGTRLSIL.

V is TRBV5-1 and J is TRBJ2-7, with TRBD1 matching 10 bases. Germline CDR1 reads SGHRS; CDR2 reads YFSETQ. The CDR3 totals 14 residues. J lost 3 bases, V lost 4 bases, and 4 bases had no gene match. The CDR3 coding sequence is TGCGCCAGCAGCCCCGACAGGGGGCACTACGAGCAGTACTTC. Residues: CASSPDRGHYEQYF.

The genes are TRBV19 and TRBJ2-5; 10 nucleotides line up with TRBD1. Germline values: CDR1 LNHDA, CDR2 SQIVND (reference sequence). The V gene end was trimmed by 6 bases and the J gene end by 5 bases; junction bases not matched to a gene: 12. This CDR3 has 16 residues. The CDR3 bases are TGTGCCAGTAGGCTATCCTGGGACAGGGGTCCGGAGACCCAGTACTTC. Protein product: CASRLSWDRGPETQYF.

V usage is TRBV19 and J usage is TRBJ2-3; the match to TRBD2 covers 9 bases. This CDR3 region has 16 residues. With V trimmed by 7 bases and J by 6 bases, 14 bases remained unmatched. The V gene's germline CDR1 is LNHDA and CDR2 SQIVND (reference sequence). The CDR3 DNA reads as TGTGCCAGTACTAATCGCAGGGCTAGCGGGAAGGATACGCAGTATTTT. Encoded protein: CASTNRRASGKDTQYF. Full variable domain (remainder filled in from reference TRBV19 and TRBJ2-3): DGGITQSPKYLFRKEGQNVTLSCEQNLNHDAMYWYRQDPGQGLRLIYYSQIVNDFQKGDIAEGYSVSREKKESFPLTVTSAQKNPTAFYLCASTNRRASGKDTQYFGPGTRLTVL.

J is TRBJ1-3 and V is TRBV19; D not resolved. V was shortened by 0 bases and J by 2 bases, with 17 bases between the two germline ends. The CDR3 is 18 amino acids. The V gene's germline CDR1 is LNHDA and CDR2 SQIVND (reference sequence). DNA of the CDR3: TGTGCCAGTAGTATAGAAGGCTGGAAGGCGGGCACTGGAAACACCATATATTTT. This translates into CASSIEGWKAGTGNTIYF.

The J gene is TRBJ1-5, the V gene TRBV6-6, with D tentatively TRBD1 (5 bases). The germline V gene encodes CDR1 MNHNY and CDR2 SVGAGI (reference sequence). CDR3 length: 15 residues. Trimming pared 6 bases from V and 6 bases from J, leaving 18 bases between. The chain's CDR3 is CASRLRMGEGQPQHF. The CDR3 DNA follows: TGTGCCAGCAGGTTAAGGATGGGGGAGGGTCAGCCCCAGCATTTT.

The V gene is TRBV7-3, the J gene TRBJ2-3; unclear D gene. The CDR3 spans 13 residues. CDR1 is SGHTA and CDR2 is FQGTGA in the germline V gene. Deletions cut 5 bases from V and 6 bases from J, with 12 bases between. CDR3 DNA: TGTGCCAGCAGCCCCCCGGGTTCGGATACGCAGTATTTT. Its translation is CASSPPGSDTQYF.

The DNA for the CDR3 is TGTGCCATCAGATCCGGGACTAGCAGGGTCAATGAGCAGTTCTTC. Encoded protein: CAIRSGTSRVNEQFF. The genes are TRBV10-3 and TRBJ2-1, with 9 nucleotides matching TRBD2. Germline assignment: CDR1 ENHRY and CDR2 SYGVKD. The CDR3 runs to 15 residues. With 6 bases clipped from V and 6 bases from J, the junction kept 9 bases outside the gene matches.

The gene calls are TRBV2 and TRBJ1-1, with D unresolved. V lost 3 bases, J lost 0 bases, and 8 bases lay in between. There are 14 residues in the CDR3. The V gene's germline CDR1 is SNHLY and CDR2 FYNNEI. CDR3 sequence: CASSDWGLNTEAFF. Here the CDR3 DNA reads TGTGCCAGCAGTGACTGGGGTTTGAACACTGAAGCTTTCTTT.

The rearrangement joins TRBV30 to TRBJ1-1; D not resolved. Per germline, CDR1 GTSNPN and CDR2 SVGIG (reference sequence). Deletions cut 2 bases from V and 4 bases from J, with 8 bases between. CDR3 size: 12 residues. The CDR3 sequence: CAWSWGSTEAFF. CDR3 in DNA: TGTGCCTGGAGTTGGGGATCCACTGAAGCTTTCTTT.

The V gene is TRBV28, the J gene TRBJ1-3, with D perhaps TRBD1 (5 bases). V lost 9 bases and J lost 4, with 10 bases in between. Germline V CDR1 and CDR2: MDHEN, SYDVKM. The CDR3 covers 12 residues. The DNA of the CDR3 is TGTGCCAGGGGGGGGACGGGAAACACCATATATTTT. It encodes CARGGTGNTIYF.

This chain joins TRBV7-2 and TRBJ2-7; a weak D match, TRBD2 (6 bases). The CDR3 is made up of 11 amino acids. The germline V gene encodes CDR1 SGHTA and CDR2 FQGNSA. The germline V and J ends were trimmed by 8 bases and 3 bases, with 8 bases remaining between them. The CDR3 coding sequence is TGTGCCAGCGGGAGGCACTACGAGCAGTACTTC. It specifies CASGRHYEQYF.

The V and J genes are TRBV7-9 and TRBJ2-3; 7 bases map to TRBD2. From germline, CDR1 is SEHNR and CDR2 FQNEAQ (reference sequence). V was clipped by 2 bases and J by 0 bases; unmatched bases: 2. The CDR3 contains 15 residues. In nucleotides, the CDR3 is TGTGCCAGCAGCTTACGACTAGCCAGCACAGATACGCAGTATTTT. Protein product: CASSLRLASTDTQYF.

Points on this clone: Because the CDR3 is missing its conserved closing phenylalanine or tryptophan, this is likely a read error. The rearrangement joins TRBV5-1 to TRBJ2-7, with 7 bases lining up with TRBD1. This CDR3 comprises 14 residues. V was pared by 3 bases and J by 2 bases, with 5 bases of the junction left unmatched. Per the germline V gene, CDR1 is SGHRS and CDR2 is YFSETQ. CDR3 sequence reads: CASSSGQLTYEQYS. CDR3 coding DNA: TGCGCCAGCAGCTCGGGACAGTTAACCTACGAGCAGTACTCC.